The 18 T cell receptor beta chains listed next were all sequenced from one sample in a study of T cells in Graves' hyperthyroidism and ophthalmopathy. Authors of the study amplified TCR beta CDR3 regions from RNA transcripts. RT-PCR in the first round (using the HTBI primer set) targeted the TCR CDR3. Each CDR3 protein gets one entry after TCRdb re-called the multiplex PCR reads with MiXCR. The sample includes hundreds of thousands of distinct CDR3 sequences, approximately 15% of them seen just once. The sample comprised blood. These receptors originate from a woman aged 18 to 35 with Graves' hyperthyroidism.

This clonotype has ten or more counts. This sequence joins TRBV7-8 and TRBJ2-7; TRBD1 agrees at 7 bases. In germline, CDR1 is SGHVS, CDR2 FQNEAQ. Trimming at V came to 4 bases and at J to 6 bases, leaving 3 bases not matched to a gene. The CDR3 runs 12 residues. Here the CDR3 DNA reads TGTGCCAGCAGCTCCTGGGACAGCGAGCAGTACTTC. Translated: CASSSWDSEQYF.

The chain employs TRBV7-2 and TRBJ2-7; D is tentatively TRBD1 or TRBD2 (6 bases each). The length of the CDR3 is 15 residues. V lost 4 bases and J 3 bases, leaving 16 bases between the germline ends. Germline V gives CDR1 SGHTA, CDR2 FQGNSA. The CDR3 loop is CASSCTGGRLYEQYF. CDR3 bases: TGTGCCAGCAGCTGTACCGGGGGCCGGCTCTACGAGCAGTACTTC. The full variable domain, with the rest looked up from reference TRBV7-2 and TRBJ2-7, is GAGVSQSPSNKVTEKGKDVELRCDPISGHTALYWYRQSLGQGLEFLIYFQGNSAPDKSGLPSDRFSAERTGGSVSTLTIQRTQQEDSAVYLCASSCTGGRLYEQYFGPGTRLTVT.

This clonotype showed up many times. The chain combines TRBV2 with TRBJ2-7, with a weak D call TRBD2 (6 bases). The CDR3 loop spans 15 amino acids. The ends were cut back, 7 bases at V and 2 bases at J, with 18 bases in the middle. Germline loops: CDR1 SNHLY, CDR2 FYNNEI. CDR3 residues: CASTYRRDLAYEQYF. The CDR3, as DNA: TGTGCCAGCACCTACCGGCGGGACCTAGCCTACGAGCAGTACTTC.

This clonotype was seen repeatedly, ten times or more. The rearrangement links TRBV4-1 to TRBJ1-1; 10 positions agree with TRBD1. CDR3 size: 15 residues. Germline V gene data show CDR1 as MGHRA and CDR2 as YSYEKL. The V gene end was trimmed by 4 bases and the J gene end by 8 bases; junction bases not matched to a gene: 10. CDR3 sequence (DNA): TGCGCCAGCAGCCGCCTTGGCGGGACAGGGGCCGAAGCTTTCTTT. It translates to CASSRLGGTGAEAFF.

In its sample, this clonotype was seen many times. The chain recombines TRBV4-1 with TRBJ2-3; D is undetermined. The CDR3 contains 15 residues. V dropped 0 bases and J dropped 2 bases, with 9 bases sitting between them. Germline V CDR1 and CDR2: MGHRA, YSYEKL. The CDR3 nucleotides read TGCGCCAGCAGCCAAGATGGACGTACCACAGATACGCAGTATTTT. Translated, it gives CASSQDGRTTDTQYF.

The CDR3 DNA follows: TGTGCCAGCAGCCCGGGGCGGTCGTACAATGAGCAGTTCTTC. Its protein is CASSPGRSYNEQFF. This sequence joins TRBV7-3 and TRBJ2-1; D tentatively reads TRBD1 or TRBD2 (5 bases each). Germline CDR1 and CDR2: SGHTA and FQGTGA. V lost 5 bases and J lost 4, with 12 bases in between. The CDR3 has 14 residues.

The chain joins TRBV11-2 to TRBJ2-7; 13 bases map to TRBD2. Per the germline V gene, CDR1 is SGHAT and CDR2 is FQNNGV. The CDR3 is 17 residues long. The V gene end was trimmed by 1 base and the J gene end by 2 bases; junction bases not matched to a gene: 5. The CDR3 DNA follows: TGTGCCAGCAGCTTAGGACTAGCGGGAGGTGGGGCCTACGAGCAGTACTTC. Its protein is CASSLGLAGGGAYEQYF.

This clonotype has ten or more counts. V usage is TRBV5-5 and J usage is TRBJ2-1; D not resolved. Germline V gene data show CDR1 as SGHKS and CDR2 as YYEKEE (reference sequence). The CDR3 is made up of 15 amino acids. V dropped 3 bases and J dropped 0 bases, with 10 bases sitting between them. As DNA, the CDR3 is TGTGCCAGCAGCTCCTCCGCCCGCTCCTACAATGAGCAGTTCTTC. Its protein product is CASSSSARSYNEQFF.

The chain uses TRBV27 and TRBJ2-5; the match to TRBD2 covers 11 bases. Trimming removed 6 bases from V and 13 bases from J; junction bases left unmatched: 10. CDR1 is MNHEY, CDR2 SMNVEV, per germline (reference sequence). The CDR3 runs 13 residues. CDR3 DNA sequence: TGTGCCAGCAGCCTCACTAGCGGGAGCATGAGGTACTTC. Its translation: CASSLTSGSMRYF.

This clonotype has ten or more counts. The chain has TRBV11-1 and TRBJ2-3; D is undetermined. Trimming stripped 1 base from V and 4 bases from J, with 6 bases between. There are 13 residues in the CDR3. CDR1 and CDR2 from the germline V gene are SGHAT and FQDESV (reference sequence). In DNA form, the CDR3 reads TGTGCCAGCAGCTTAGATATGGCAGATACGCAGTATTTT. It is translated as CASSLDMADTQYF.

This clonotype was observed at least ten times. In DNA, the CDR3 is TGTGCCAGCAGCTTTAGGGGGGCGAGACAGCCCCAGCATTTT. Translating gives CASSFRGARQPQHF. The V and J genes are TRBV7-2 and TRBJ1-5; perhaps TRBD1 as D (6 bases). Germline CDR1 reads SGHTA; CDR2 reads FQGNSA. Trimming removed 3 bases from V and 7 bases from J, with 13 bases in between. The CDR3 totals 14 residues.

Concerning this clonotype itself: One base away lies a much larger clone, so this may be a sequencing read error. The chain has TRBV27 and TRBJ2-2; tentative D call: TRBD2 (6 bases). The germline CDR1 and CDR2 sequences are MNHEY and SMNVEV (reference sequence). The CDR3 spans 14 residues. CDR3 residues: CASSSHMDGGELVF. The DNA for the CDR3 is TGTGCCAGCAGTTCCCATATGGATGGCGGGGAGCTGGTTTTT.

This clonotype came up many times. The V and J genes are TRBV12-3 or TRBV12-4 and TRBJ2-5; D may match TRBD1 or TRBD2 (5 bases each). This CDR3 contains 13 residues. Trimming took 6 bases from V and 7 from J, leaving 15 bases between them. The CDR3 DNA reads TGTGCCAGCAGGGGGGAAGTAAGAGTGACCCAGTACTTC. Translation gives CASRGEVRVTQYF.

The chain recombines TRBV5-1 with TRBJ2-7, with 7 bases lining up with TRBD2. Germline assignment: CDR1 SGHRS and CDR2 YFSETQ. The CDR3 sequence is 14 residues long. With 5 bases clipped from V and 0 bases from J, the junction kept 5 bases outside the gene matches. CDR3 region: CASRRGGGSYEQYF. The CDR3 DNA sequence: TGCGCCAGCAGGCGCGGCGGGGGCTCCTACGAGCAGTACTTC.

Many counts were recorded for this clonotype. V usage is TRBV20-1 and J usage is TRBJ1-1; a possible D gene is TRBD1 (5 bases). Germline values: CDR1 DFQATT, CDR2 SNEGSKA (reference sequence). The V gene lost 3 bases and the J gene lost 1 base, with 12 bases spanning the gap. CDR3 length: 14 residues. The CDR3 region has the DNA TGCAGTGCTAGCCCCCGGGACGCGAACACTGAAGCTTTCTTT. Translation gives CSASPRDANTEAFF.

The chain has TRBV10-3 and TRBJ1-1; D is undetermined. The CDR3 extends over 13 amino acids. CDR1 and CDR2 (germline): ENHRY, SYGVKD. V gave up 6 bases and J gave up 0 bases, with 8 bases separating them. The CDR3 loop reads CAISRKLNTEAFF. The DNA of the CDR3 is TGTGCCATCAGCAGGAAATTGAACACTGAAGCTTTCTTT.

The chain carries TRBV28 and TRBJ2-4, with D possibly TRBD1 on 6 matching bases. Trimming took off 7 bases at V and 6 bases at J, with 16 bases between the two ends. CDR3 length: 14 residues. CDR1 MDHEN and CDR2 SYDVKM come from the germline V gene. The CDR3 nucleotides are TGTGCCAGCACCTCTCAGGGGTGGGTAAACATTCAGTACTTC. This encodes CASTSQGWVNIQYF. Looking up the rest from reference TRBV28 and TRBJ2-4 gives the full variable domain: DVKVTQSSRYLVKRTGEKVFLECVQDMDHENMFWYRQDPGLGLRLIYFSYDVKMKEKGDIPEGYSVSREKKERFSLILESASTNQTSMYLCASTSQGWVNIQYFGAGTRLSVL.

In this sample, this clonotype turned up many times. The rearrangement uses TRBV5-1 and TRBJ2-3; no reliable D call. The V gene's germline CDR1 is SGHRS and CDR2 YFSETQ. The CDR3 sequence is 14 residues long. Trimming removed 6 bases at V and 2 bases at J, with 13 bases between. The CDR3 DNA reads TGCGCCAGCAAGAGCGAGATACACACAGATACGCAGTATTTT. Its translation: CASKSEIHTDTQYF.